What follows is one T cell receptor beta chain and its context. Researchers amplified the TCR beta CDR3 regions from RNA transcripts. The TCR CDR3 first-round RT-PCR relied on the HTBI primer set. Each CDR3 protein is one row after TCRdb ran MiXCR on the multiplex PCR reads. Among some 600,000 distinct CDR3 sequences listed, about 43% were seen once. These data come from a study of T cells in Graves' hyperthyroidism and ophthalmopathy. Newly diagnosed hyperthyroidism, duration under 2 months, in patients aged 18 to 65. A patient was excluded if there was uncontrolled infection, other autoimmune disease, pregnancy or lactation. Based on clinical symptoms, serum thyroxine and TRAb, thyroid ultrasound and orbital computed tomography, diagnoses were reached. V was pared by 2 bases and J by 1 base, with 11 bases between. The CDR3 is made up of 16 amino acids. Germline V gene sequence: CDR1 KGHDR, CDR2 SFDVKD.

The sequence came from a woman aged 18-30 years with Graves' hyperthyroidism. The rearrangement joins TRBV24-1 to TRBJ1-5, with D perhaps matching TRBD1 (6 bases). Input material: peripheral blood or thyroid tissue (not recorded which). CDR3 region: CATSDSSGESNQPQHF. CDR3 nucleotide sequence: TGTGCCACCAGTGATTCGTCAGGGGAAAGCAATCAGCCCCAGCATTTT.